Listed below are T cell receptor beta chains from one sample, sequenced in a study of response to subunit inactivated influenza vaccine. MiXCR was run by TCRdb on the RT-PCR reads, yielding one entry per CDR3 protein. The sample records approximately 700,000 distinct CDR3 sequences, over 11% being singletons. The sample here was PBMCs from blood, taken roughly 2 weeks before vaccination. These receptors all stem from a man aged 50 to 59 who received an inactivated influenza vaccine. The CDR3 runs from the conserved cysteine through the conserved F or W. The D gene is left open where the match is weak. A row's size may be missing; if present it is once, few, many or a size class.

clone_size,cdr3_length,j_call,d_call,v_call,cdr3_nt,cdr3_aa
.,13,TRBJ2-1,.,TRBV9,TGTGCCAGCAGCGTAGCAGCAGAGGGTGAGCAGTTCTTC,CASSVAAEGEQFF
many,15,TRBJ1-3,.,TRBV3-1,TGTGCCAGCAGCCAGACAGACTCCTCTGGAAACACCATATATTTT,CASSQTDSSGNTIYF
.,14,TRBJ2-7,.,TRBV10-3,TGTGCCATCAGGGGGGACAGCGGGTCATCCGAGCAGTACTTC,CAIRGDSGSSEQYF
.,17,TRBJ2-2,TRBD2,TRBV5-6,TGTGCCAGCAGCTTGCTGGCTAGCGGGAAGAACACCGGGGAGCTGTTTTTT,CASSLLASGKNTGELFF
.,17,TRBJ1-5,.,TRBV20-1,TGCAGTGCTAGGATACAAACAGGAGGACCGGGATATCAGCCCCAGCATTTT,CSARIQTGGPGYQPQHF
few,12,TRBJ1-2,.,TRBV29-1,TGCAGCGTTGCGGAGGCGGTATATGGCTACACCTTC,CSVAEAVYGYTF
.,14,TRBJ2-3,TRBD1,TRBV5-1,TGCGCCAGCAGCCCGGACAGGGGGCCAGATACGCAGTATTTT,CASSPDRGPDTQYF
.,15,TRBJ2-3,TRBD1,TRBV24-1,TGTGCCACCAGTGATTCGGGACAGGGCACAGATACGCAGTATTTT,CATSDSGQGTDTQYF
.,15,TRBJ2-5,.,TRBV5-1,TGCGCCAGCAGCGATGGGGTGTTTTTCCGAGAGACCCAGTACTTC,CASSDGVFFRETQYF
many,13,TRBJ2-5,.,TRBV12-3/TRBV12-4,TGTGCCAGCAGTTTGTCGTACCGGGAGACCCAGTACTTC,CASSLSYRETQYF
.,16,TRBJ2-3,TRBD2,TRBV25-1,TGTGCCAGCAGTGATGGAAGCGGGGGGTACACAGATACGCAGTATTTT,CASSDGSGGYTDTQYF
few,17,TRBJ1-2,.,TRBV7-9,TGTGCCAGCATAAAAGGCAGGATACCGGTGCGGGTGGATGGCTACACCTTC,CASIKGRIPVRVDGYTF
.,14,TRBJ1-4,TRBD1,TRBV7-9,TGTGCCAGCAGCGTTCCCGGGACAGATGAAAAACTGTTTTTT,CASSVPGTDEKLFF
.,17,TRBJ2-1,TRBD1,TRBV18,TGTGCCAGCTCACCCGGGACAGGGGACCTACACTACAATGAGCAGTTCTTC,CASSPGTGDLHYNEQFF
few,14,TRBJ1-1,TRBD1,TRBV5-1,TGCGCCAGCAGCGCCACAGGGGGGGGCACTGAAGCTTTCTTT,CASSATGGGTEAFF
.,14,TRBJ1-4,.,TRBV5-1,TGCGCCAGCAGCTTGGGGGACACCTATGAAAAACTGTTTTTT,CASSLGDTYEKLFF
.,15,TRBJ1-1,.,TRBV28,TGTGCCAGCAGTAAAGAGAACTTCATGAACACTGAAGCTTTCTTT,CASSKENFMNTEAFF
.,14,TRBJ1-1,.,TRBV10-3,TGTGCCATCAGTGGGCGGCAGATGAACACTGAAGCTTTCTTT,CAISGRQMNTEAFF
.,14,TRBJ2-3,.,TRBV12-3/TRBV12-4,TGTGCCAGCCGGAATAGCGAAAGGACAGATACGCAGTATTTT,CASRNSERTDTQYF
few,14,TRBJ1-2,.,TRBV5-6,TGTGCCAGCAGCTTGGAGGGCAGGGTCTATGGCTACACCTTC,CASSLEGRVYGYTF
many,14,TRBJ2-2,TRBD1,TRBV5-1,TGCGCCAGCGGGGACAGAGCAAACACCGGGGAGCTGTTTTTT,CASGDRANTGELFF
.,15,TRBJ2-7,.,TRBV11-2,TGTGCCAGCAGCTCGCAGGGAAAGGGGGTCTACGAGCAGTACTTC,CASSSQGKGVYEQYF
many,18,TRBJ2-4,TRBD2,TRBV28,TGTGCCAGCAGTTTGGTACTAGCGGGGGCCAGGGGTCGTAACATTCAGTACTTC,CASSLVLAGARGRNIQYF
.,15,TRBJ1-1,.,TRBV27,TGTGCCAGTAGTAGACTTCTTAAGGGGAACACTGGAGCTTTCTTT,CASSRLLKGNTGAFF
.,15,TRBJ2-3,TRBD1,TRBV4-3,TGCGCCAGCAGCCCATCGACAGGGGGCACAGCAACGCAGTATTTT,CASSPSTGGTATQYF
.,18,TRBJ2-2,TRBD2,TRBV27,TGTGCCAGCAGTTTATCGGCAGCGGGGGGGTCGAGGACCGGGGAGCTGTTTTTT,CASSLSAAGGSRTGELFF
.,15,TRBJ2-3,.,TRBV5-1,TGCGCCAGCAGCTTGGACAACAGCCGAACAGATACGCAGTATTTT,CASSLDNSRTDTQYF
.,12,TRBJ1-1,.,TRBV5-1,TGCGCCAGCATGGGGGAGAACACTGAAGCTTTCTTT,CASMGENTEAFF
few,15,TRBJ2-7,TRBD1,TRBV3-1,TGTGCCAGCAGCCAAGCGGACAGGCCCCGGGGTGAGCAGTACTTC,CASSQADRPRGEQYF